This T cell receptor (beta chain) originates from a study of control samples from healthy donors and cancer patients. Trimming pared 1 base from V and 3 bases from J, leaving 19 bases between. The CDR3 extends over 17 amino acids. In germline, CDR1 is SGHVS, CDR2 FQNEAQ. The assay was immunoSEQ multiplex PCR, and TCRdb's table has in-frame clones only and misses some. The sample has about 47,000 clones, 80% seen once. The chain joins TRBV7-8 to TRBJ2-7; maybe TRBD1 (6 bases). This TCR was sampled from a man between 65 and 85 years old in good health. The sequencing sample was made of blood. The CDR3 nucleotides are TGTGCCAGCAGCTTAGATTTCCCCGGACAGACCATCTACGAGCAGTACTTC. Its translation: CASSLDFPGQTIYEQYF.